The 26 T cell receptor beta chains below were found in one sample sequenced in a study of blood T cell repertoires in COVID-19. This table comes from immunoSEQ multiplex PCR, and its TCRdb copy is limited to in-frame clones, with some not included. The sample holds tens of thousands of clones, around 86% seen once. Sequenced input: peripheral blood. The receptors were sampled from a man between 45 and 60 years old in a cohort sampled during active COVID-19.

The V and J genes are TRBV19 and TRBJ2-1; 11 bases match TRBD2. Trimming took 7 bases from V and 8 from J; bases not matched to a gene: 10. The CDR3 sequence is 15 residues long. The V gene's germline CDR1 is LNHDA and CDR2 SQIVND (reference sequence). The CDR3 sequence: CASTRLAGGDDEQFF. The CDR3 DNA is TGTGCCAGTACGCGTCTAGCGGGGGGAGACGATGAGCAGTTCTTC.

The chain is built from TRBV2 and TRBJ2-6, with D perhaps matching TRBD1 (5 bases). The germline V gene has CDR1 SNHLY and CDR2 FYNNEI. V gave up 3 bases and J gave up 0 bases, with 6 bases separating them. The length of the CDR3 is 15 residues. The CDR3 region has the DNA TGTGCCAGCAGTGACAGGGACTCTGGGGCCAACGTCCTGACTTTC. As protein: CASSDRDSGANVLTF.

The chain recombines TRBV11-2 with TRBJ1-2; tentative D call: TRBD1 (6 bases). V gave up 1 base and J gave up 3 bases, with 12 bases separating them. CDR1 and CDR2 from the germline V gene are SGHAT and FQNNGV. This CDR3 has 15 residues. The DNA for the CDR3 is TGTGCCAGCAGCTTAGGTTGGGCAGGGGACTATGGCTACACCTTC. It is translated as CASSLGWAGDYGYTF.

This clone has just one count. V is TRBV6-6 and J is TRBJ1-1; the D is unclear. The CDR3 extends over 15 amino acids. Trimming cost V 5 bases and J 7 bases, with 20 bases left between them. Germline V gives CDR1 MNHNY, CDR2 SVGAGI (reference sequence). As DNA, the CDR3 is TGTGCCAGCAGTGGCCGGAGGAGTCCAGCCGGTGAAGCTTTCTTT. Translation: CASSGRRSPAGEAFF.

The CDR3 sequence is CASRSGRLRPEAFF. The CDR3 DNA reads as TGTGCCAGCAGATCAGGGCGGCTACGCCCTGAAGCTTTCTTT. The chain links TRBV11-1 to TRBJ1-1, with a tentative D call TRBD1 (5 bases). Trimming took 6 bases from V and 6 from J, leaving 17 bases between them. The germline V gene encodes CDR1 SGHAT and CDR2 FQDESV (reference sequence). This CDR3 region has 14 residues.

The chain couples TRBV27 to TRBJ2-1; D unclear. Trimming removed 5 bases from V and 9 bases from J, with 11 bases in between. The germline V gene encodes CDR1 MNHEY and CDR2 SMNVEV (reference sequence). This CDR3 comprises 12 residues. In DNA, the CDR3 is TGTGCCAGCAGTCCTCGCCGGAGTGAGCAGTTCTTC. This codes for CASSPRRSEQFF.

The chain recombines TRBV3-1 (or the pseudogene TRBV3-2) with TRBJ1-2; TRBD1 aligns across 9 bases. CDR1 LGHDT and CDR2 YNNKEL come from the germline V gene (reference sequence). V shed 4 bases, J shed 7 bases, and the junction held 7 bases outside the gene matches. The CDR3 is 14 amino acids. CDR3 bases: TGTGCCAGCAGCCTTCGACAGGGGGAGGCTGGCTACACCTTC. Protein product: CASSLRQGEAGYTF.

The gene calls are TRBV7-9 and TRBJ2-2; D possibly corresponds to TRBD2 (6 bases). V lost 5 bases and J lost 5, with 12 bases in between. Germline CDR1 and CDR2: SEHNR and FQNEAQ (reference sequence). This CDR3 has 14 amino acids. The CDR3 region has the DNA TGTGCCAGCAGCCTAGATGGGGGGACCGGGGAGCTGTTTTTT. Translation gives CASSLDGGTGELFF.

As for this clone: One end of the junction fails to match germline, which may point to a read error. J is TRBJ2-7 and V is TRBV12-3 or TRBV12-4, with 7 bases lining up with TRBD2. CDR3 length: 11 residues. CDR3 nucleotide sequence: TGTGCCAGCAGTTTTAATTCGGGACTAACCTTC. Residues: CASSFNSGLTF.

The chain joins TRBV24-1 to TRBJ2-1; TRBD2 might be the D (5 bases). The CDR3 spans 15 residues. From germline, CDR1 is KGHDR and CDR2 SFDVKD. Trimming took off 0 bases at V and 5 bases at J, with 10 bases between the two ends. CDR3: CATSDLHAGHNEQFF. The CDR3 DNA sequence: TGTGCCACCAGTGATTTGCACGCGGGCCACAATGAGCAGTTCTTC.

The chain has TRBV29-1 and TRBJ2-6; the D gene is possibly TRBD2 (6 bases). Trimming pared 0 bases from V and 0 bases from J, leaving 15 bases between. The length of the CDR3 is 18 residues. CDR1 is SQVTM, CDR2 ANQGSEA, per germline. CDR3 sequence: CSVEDRGYTSSGANVLTF. CDR3 sequence (DNA): TGCAGCGTTGAAGATCGGGGGTACACTAGCTCTGGGGCCAACGTCCTGACTTTC. Variable domain in full (rest from reference TRBV29-1 and TRBJ2-6): SAVISQKPSRDICQRGTSLTIQCQVDSQVTMMFWYRQQPGQSLTLIATANQGSEATYESGFVIDKFPISRPNLTFSTLTVSNMSPEDSSIYLCSVEDRGYTSSGANVLTFGAGSRLTVL.

The chain carries TRBV24-1 and TRBJ2-3; possibly TRBD1 for D (6 bases). Germline assignment: CDR1 KGHDR and CDR2 SFDVKD. The CDR3 extends over 15 amino acids. Trimming left V 7 bases short and J 6 bases short, with 19 bases between. CDR3 residues: CATSPGTSNYDTQYF. In DNA form, the CDR3 reads TGTGCCACCAGCCCCGGGACAAGCAATTATGATACGCAGTATTTT.

V usage is TRBV4-3 and J usage is TRBJ2-3; 7 nucleotides align to TRBD2. This CDR3 region has 19 residues. CDR1 and CDR2 from the germline V gene are LGHNA and YSLEER. J was trimmed by 3 bases and V by 2 bases; bases with no gene match: 17. The CDR3 DNA sequence: TGCGCCAGCAGCCAACACCCAGGAGGGAGCGGGGAAACTACAGATACGCAGTATTTT. This translates into CASSQHPGGSGETTDTQYF.

This clone is a singleton in its sample. The rearrangement links TRBV29-1 to TRBJ2-2; 11 nucleotides align to TRBD2. Germline values: CDR1 SQVTM, CDR2 ANQGSEA. The CDR3 covers 16 residues. Unmatched junction bases numbered 6, after V lost 2 bases and J lost 4 bases. The CDR3 spells CSVESASGGTTGELFF. DNA of the CDR3: TGCAGCGTTGAATCCGCTAGCGGGGGGACCACCGGGGAGCTGTTTTTT.

The rearrangement joins TRBV5-1 to TRBJ1-4; weak D call: TRBD1 (5 bases). V dropped 0 bases and J dropped 0 bases, with 6 bases sitting between them. Germline V gene sequence: CDR1 SGHRS, CDR2 YFSETQ. This CDR3 has 15 amino acids. The CDR3 bases are TGCGCCAGCAGCTTGGAAGGGGCAACTAATGAAAAACTGTTTTTT. It encodes CASSLEGATNEKLFF.

The J gene is TRBJ2-1, the V gene TRBV5-1, with 11 bases lining up with TRBD2. V lost 4 bases, J lost 3 bases, and 3 bases stayed unmatched. Germline V gives CDR1 SGHRS, CDR2 YFSETQ. The CDR3 is 15 residues long. Written as DNA, the CDR3 is TGCGCCAGCAGCAGGGGACTAGCGGACTACAATGAGCAGTTCTTC. Its protein product is CASSRGLADYNEQFF.

V usage is TRBV14 and J usage is TRBJ1-2, with 7 bases aligning to TRBD1. In germline, CDR1 is SGHDN, CDR2 FVKESK. The length of the CDR3 is 14 residues. Losses at the gene ends were 1 base for V and 7 bases for J; bases not matched to a gene: 6. The DNA of the CDR3 is TGTGCCAGCAGCCAAGTTCTAGGGGGCGGTGGCTACACCTTC. Its protein product is CASSQVLGGGGYTF.

The chain employs TRBV9 and TRBJ2-5; TRBD2 might be the D (5 bases). The germline V and J ends were trimmed by 0 bases and 4 bases, with 13 bases remaining between them. There are 15 residues in the CDR3. From germline, CDR1 is SGDLS and CDR2 YYNGEE. The CDR3 DNA reads TGTGCCAGCAGCGTAGGTGGGTACGAGGGAGAGACCCAGTACTTC. The encoded protein is CASSVGGYEGETQYF.

This chain joins TRBV27 and TRBJ1-1, with 7 positions matching TRBD1. Germline trimming cut 6 bases from V and 0 bases from J; bases unmatched to any gene: 7. CDR1 is MNHEY, CDR2 SMNVEV, per germline (reference sequence). CDR3 length: 15 amino acids. The CDR3 nucleotides read TGTGCCAGCAGCCCCATTACAGGGGTGAACACTGAAGCTTTCTTT. Its protein is CASSPITGVNTEAFF.

This clone was detected a few times. This CDR3 is CASSLEQGKNEQFF. In DNA, the CDR3 is TGTGCCAGCAGCTTGGAACAGGGAAAAAATGAGCAGTTCTTC. The gene calls are TRBV5-5 and TRBJ2-1, with D possibly being TRBD1 (6 bases). Germline V gives CDR1 SGHKS, CDR2 YYEKEE (reference sequence). The ends were cut back, 0 bases at V and 7 bases at J, with 11 bases in the middle. The CDR3 is made up of 14 amino acids.

This clone was picked up a small number of times. The chain uses TRBV20-1 and TRBJ1-1, with D possibly TRBD1 on 6 matching bases. The CDR3 sequence is 11 residues long. The germline V gene has CDR1 DFQATT and CDR2 SNEGSKA (reference sequence). Trimming cost V 5 bases and J 8 bases, with 12 bases left between them. This chain's CDR3 is CSARTGREAFF. DNA for the CDR3: TGCAGTGCTCGTACAGGGAGAGAAGCTTTCTTT.

The chain joins TRBV5-8 to TRBJ2-7, with D possibly being TRBD2 (7 bases). Germline V lookup: CDR1 SGHTS, CDR2 YDEGEE. V dropped 4 bases and J dropped 6 bases, with 17 bases sitting between them. CDR3 length: 14 residues. CDR3 protein: CASSLGGGYGEQYF. The CDR3 DNA reads as TGTGCCAGCAGCCTAGGGGGGGGTTACGGCGAGCAGTACTTC.

J is TRBJ2-2 and V is TRBV30, with 9 bases aligning to TRBD2. Germline lookup yields CDR1 GTSNPN and CDR2 SVGIG (reference sequence). The CDR3 covers 15 residues. Trimming cost V 0 bases and J 5 bases; bases outside gene matches: 4. The CDR3 loop reads CAWSVNLAGTGELFF. In nucleotides, the CDR3 is TGTGCCTGGAGTGTAAACCTAGCGGGGACCGGGGAGCTGTTTTTT.

The V gene is TRBV5-1, the J gene TRBJ2-1, with a tentative D call TRBD2 (5 bases). This CDR3 is built from 16 residues. Per germline, CDR1 SGHRS and CDR2 YFSETQ. Deletions cut 0 bases from V and 5 bases from J, with 15 bases between. CDR3 protein: CASSLGEEAWDNEQFF. The CDR3 bases are TGCGCCAGCAGCTTGGGAGAGGAGGCATGGGACAATGAGCAGTTCTTC.

This clone has just a few counts. The rearrangement uses TRBV30 and TRBJ1-5; TRBD1 agrees at 7 bases. V dropped 3 bases and J dropped 4; count of bases not matched to a gene: 9. Germline-derived CDR1 and CDR2 are GTSNPN and SVGIG (reference sequence). The CDR3 loop spans 15 amino acids. The CDR3 DNA follows: TGTGCCTGGAGGGATGGGACAGATTTTAATCAGCCCCAGCATTTT. Translating it yields CAWRDGTDFNQPQHF.

The chain is built from TRBV30 and TRBJ2-3, with 10 bases lining up with TRBD2. V lost 3 bases, J lost 2 bases, and 8 bases stayed unmatched. CDR1 is GTSNPN, CDR2 SVGIG, per germline (reference sequence). The CDR3 covers 16 residues. CDR3 sequence reads: CAWRLLAGNTTDTQYF. CDR3 nucleotide sequence: TGTGCCTGGAGGTTACTAGCGGGGAATACCACAGATACGCAGTATTTT. Looking up the rest from reference TRBV30 and TRBJ2-3 gives the full variable domain: SQTIHQWPATLVQPVGSPLSLECTVEGTSNPNLYWYRQAAGRGLQLLFYSVGIGQISSEVPQNLSASRPQDRQFILSSKKLLLSDSGFYLCAWRLLAGNTTDTQYFGPGTRLTVL.